The rows below give T cell receptor beta chains drawn from one sample of a study of shared clonotypes between healthy human individuals. Data came from immunoSEQ multiplex PCR; TCRdb stores just in-frame clones and leaves some out. The data contain about 700,000 clones, over 65% of them singletons. The sample comprised memory CD4+ T cells sorted from blood. The origin of the receptors is a woman younger than 45 in good health. CDR3s include the opening cysteine and the closing phenylalanine or tryptophan. The D gene is left open where the match is weak. Only some rows state a clone size, as once, few, many or a class for expanded clones.

>TRBD2|.|TRBV28|TRBJ2-3
CASSRHWTSGSTDTQYF
TGTGCCAGCAGTCGTCACTGGACTAGCGGGAGCACAGATACGCAGTATTTT
>TRBD2|medium-sized|TRBV29-1|TRBJ2-1
CSAGTSGNEQFF
TGCAGCGCTGGGACTAGCGGTAATGAGCAGTTCTTC
>TRBD2|.|TRBV30|TRBJ2-7
CAWSLAGASEQYF
TGTGCCTGGAGTTTAGCGGGAGCCTCCGAGCAGTACTTC
>.|.|TRBV7-2|TRBJ2-5
CASSPGPNPIETQYF
TGTGCCAGCAGCCCCGGACCGAATCCAATAGAGACCCAGTACTTC
>.|.|TRBV11-2|TRBJ2-2
CASSPAPGELFF
TGTGCCAGCAGCCCCGCGCCCGGGGAGCTGTTTTTT
>TRBD2|.|TRBV27|TRBJ2-2
CASRKREGDSTGELFF
TGTGCCAGCAGGAAGCGGGAGGGAGATTCGACCGGGGAGCTGTTTTTT
>TRBD1|.|TRBV19|TRBJ1-2
CASSVGTGEAHGYTF
TGTGCCAGTAGTGTCGGGACAGGGGAGGCCCATGGCTACACCTTC
>TRBD2|.|TRBV5-1|TRBJ2-1
CATGKTSGSYNEQFF
TGCGCCACCGGAAAGACTAGCGGCTCCTACAATGAGCAGTTCTTC
>.|.|TRBV7-9|TRBJ2-3
CASSPLDAVTDTQYF
TGTGCCAGCAGCCCCCTTGACGCGGTCACAGATACGCAGTATTTT
>TRBD2|.|TRBV4-1|TRBJ2-1
CASSPRELSGMGSYNEQFF
TGCGCCAGCAGCCCCAGGGAATTGAGCGGGATGGGTTCCTACAATGAGCAGTTCTTC
>.|.|TRBV2|TRBJ2-2
CASTVRQANTGELFF
TGTGCCAGCACCGTGAGACAGGCGAACACCGGGGAGCTGTTTTTT
>.|.|TRBV7-8|TRBJ2-7
CASSLRSDTEGDEQYF
TGTGCCAGCAGCTTAAGGTCGGACACGGAAGGGGACGAGCAGTACTTC
>.|few|TRBV4-1|TRBJ2-3
CASSRTASGADTQYF
TGCGCCAGCAGCCGAACAGCGTCGGGCGCAGATACGCAGTATTTT
>.|.|TRBV1|TRBJ1-5
CTSSPTTGPVDQPQHF
TGCACCAGCAGTCCCACCACAGGGCCCGTAGATCAGCCCCAGCATTTT
>TRBD2|.|TRBV5-1|TRBJ2-1
CASSLGLAGGEGQFF
TGCGCCAGCAGCTTGGGACTAGCGGGAGGGGAGGGGCAGTTCTTC
>.|.|TRBV7-2|TRBJ2-3
CASSPSGLADTQYF
TGTGCCAGCAGCCCCTCCGGTTTAGCGGATACGCAGTATTTT